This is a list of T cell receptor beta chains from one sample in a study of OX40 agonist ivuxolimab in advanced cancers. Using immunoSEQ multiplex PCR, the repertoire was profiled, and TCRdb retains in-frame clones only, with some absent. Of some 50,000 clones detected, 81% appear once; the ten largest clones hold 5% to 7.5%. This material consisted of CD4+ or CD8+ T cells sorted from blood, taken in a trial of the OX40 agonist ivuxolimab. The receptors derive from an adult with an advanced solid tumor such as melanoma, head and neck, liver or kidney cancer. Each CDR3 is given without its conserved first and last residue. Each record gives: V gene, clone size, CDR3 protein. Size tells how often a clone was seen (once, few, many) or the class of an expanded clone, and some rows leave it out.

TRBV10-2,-,ASSIRETDEQF
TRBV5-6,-,ASSLVFLPYSSGANVLT
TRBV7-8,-,ASSLGGGPNEKLF
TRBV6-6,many,ASSYLLAGSSYEQY
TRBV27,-,ASGTDLGNEQF
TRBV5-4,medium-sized,ASSLQGATVYGYT
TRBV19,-,ASSPSGTSYNEQF
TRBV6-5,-,ASSYGFNEQY
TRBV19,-,ASSAGQGFPLH
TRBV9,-,ASSPPGTSGHNEQF
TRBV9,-,ASSVVSSGELF
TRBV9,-,ASSEGRQGSEAF
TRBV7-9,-,ASSSRDRGISTYEQY
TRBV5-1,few,ASSLEPGGPYEQY
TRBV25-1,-,ATSERGPNYGYT
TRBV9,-,ASAPGATLYNEQF
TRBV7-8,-,ASSLGTGSNTGELF
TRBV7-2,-,ASSLANSYEQY
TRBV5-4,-,ASSLAEGKGVGYT